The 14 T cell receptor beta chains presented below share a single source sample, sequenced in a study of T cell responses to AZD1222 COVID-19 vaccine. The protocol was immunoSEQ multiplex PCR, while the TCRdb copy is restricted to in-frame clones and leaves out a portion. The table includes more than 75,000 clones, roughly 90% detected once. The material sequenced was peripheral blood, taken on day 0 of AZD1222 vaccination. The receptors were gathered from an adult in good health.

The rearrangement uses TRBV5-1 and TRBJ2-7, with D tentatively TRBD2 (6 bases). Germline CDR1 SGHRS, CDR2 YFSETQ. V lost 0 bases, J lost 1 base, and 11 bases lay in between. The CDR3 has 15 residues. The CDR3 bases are TGCGCCAGCAGCTTGGGATCCCGGGGGTCCTACGAGCAGTACTTC. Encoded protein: CASSLGSRGSYEQYF.

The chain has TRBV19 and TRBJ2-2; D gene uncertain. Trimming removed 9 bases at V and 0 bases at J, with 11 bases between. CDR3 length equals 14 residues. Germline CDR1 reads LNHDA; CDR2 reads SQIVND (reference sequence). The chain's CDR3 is CASNTRPNTGELFF. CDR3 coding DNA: TGTGCCAGCAACACTCGCCCGAACACCGGGGAGCTGTTTTTT.

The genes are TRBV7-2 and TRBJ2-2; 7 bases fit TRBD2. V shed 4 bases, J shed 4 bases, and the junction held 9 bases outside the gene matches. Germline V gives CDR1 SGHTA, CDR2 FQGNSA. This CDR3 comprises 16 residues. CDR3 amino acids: CASSSGGLAGTGELFF. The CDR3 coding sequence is TGTGCCAGCAGCTCTGGCGGTTTAGCGGGCACCGGGGAGCTGTTTTTT.

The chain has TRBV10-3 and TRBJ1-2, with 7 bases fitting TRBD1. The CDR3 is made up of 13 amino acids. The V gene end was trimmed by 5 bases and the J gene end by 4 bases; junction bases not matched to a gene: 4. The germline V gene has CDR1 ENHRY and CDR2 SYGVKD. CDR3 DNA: TGTGCCATCAGTCGACAGGGCCTCTATGGCTACACCTTC. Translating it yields CAISRQGLYGYTF.

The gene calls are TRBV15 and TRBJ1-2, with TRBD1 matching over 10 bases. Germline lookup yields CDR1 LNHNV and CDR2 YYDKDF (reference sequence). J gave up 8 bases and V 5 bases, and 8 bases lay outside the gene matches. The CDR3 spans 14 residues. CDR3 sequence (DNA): TGTGCCACCAGCCGACAGACAGGGGGCGAGGGCTACACCTTC. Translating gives CATSRQTGGEGYTF.

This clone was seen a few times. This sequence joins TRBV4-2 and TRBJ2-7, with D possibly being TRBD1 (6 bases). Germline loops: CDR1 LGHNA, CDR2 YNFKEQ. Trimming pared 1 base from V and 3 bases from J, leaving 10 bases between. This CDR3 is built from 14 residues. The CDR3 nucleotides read TGTGCCAGCAGCCAAGCCCGACAGGACTACGAGCAGTACTTC. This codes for CASSQARQDYEQYF.

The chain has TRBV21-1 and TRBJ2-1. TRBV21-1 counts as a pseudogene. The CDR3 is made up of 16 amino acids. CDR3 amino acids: CASSNPIGTPNNEQFF. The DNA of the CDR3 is TGTGCCAGCAGCAATCCAATCGGGACCCCGAACAATGAGCAGTTCTTC.

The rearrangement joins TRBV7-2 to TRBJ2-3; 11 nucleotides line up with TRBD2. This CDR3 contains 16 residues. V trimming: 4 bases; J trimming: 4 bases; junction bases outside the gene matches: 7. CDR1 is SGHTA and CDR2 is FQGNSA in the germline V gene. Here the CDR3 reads CASSYSGGASADTQYF. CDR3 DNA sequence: TGTGCCAGCAGCTATAGCGGGGGGGCCAGCGCAGATACGCAGTATTTT.

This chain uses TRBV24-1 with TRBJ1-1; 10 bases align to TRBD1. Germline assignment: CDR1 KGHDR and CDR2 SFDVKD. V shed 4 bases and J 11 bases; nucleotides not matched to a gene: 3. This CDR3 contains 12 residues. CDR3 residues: CATSDGDRGAFF. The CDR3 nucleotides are TGTGCCACCAGTGACGGGGACAGGGGCGCTTTCTTT.

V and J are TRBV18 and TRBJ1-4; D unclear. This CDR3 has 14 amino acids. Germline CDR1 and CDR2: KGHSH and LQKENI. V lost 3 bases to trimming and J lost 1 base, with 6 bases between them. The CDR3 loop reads CASSPPGTNEKLFF. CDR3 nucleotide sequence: TGTGCCAGCTCACCCCCAGGAACTAATGAAAAACTGTTTTTT.

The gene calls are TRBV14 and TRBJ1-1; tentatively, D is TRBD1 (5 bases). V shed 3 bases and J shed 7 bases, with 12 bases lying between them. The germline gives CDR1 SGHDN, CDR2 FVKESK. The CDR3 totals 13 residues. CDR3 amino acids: CASSHGGAGEAFF. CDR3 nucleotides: TGTGCCAGCAGCCACGGTGGGGCCGGTGAAGCTTTCTTT.

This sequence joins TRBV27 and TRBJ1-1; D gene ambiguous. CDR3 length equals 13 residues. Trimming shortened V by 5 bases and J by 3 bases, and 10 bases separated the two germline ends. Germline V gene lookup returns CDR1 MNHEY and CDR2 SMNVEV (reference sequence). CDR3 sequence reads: CASSLAGYTEAFF. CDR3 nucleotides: TGTGCCAGCAGTCTAGCGGGGTACACTGAAGCTTTCTTT.

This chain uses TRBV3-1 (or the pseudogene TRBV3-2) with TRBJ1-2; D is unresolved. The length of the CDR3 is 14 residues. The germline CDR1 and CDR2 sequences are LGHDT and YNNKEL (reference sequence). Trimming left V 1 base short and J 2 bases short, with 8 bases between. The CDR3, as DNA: TGTGCCAGCAGCCAAGTTTCGGGGAACTATGGCTACACCTTC. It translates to CASSQVSGNYGYTF.

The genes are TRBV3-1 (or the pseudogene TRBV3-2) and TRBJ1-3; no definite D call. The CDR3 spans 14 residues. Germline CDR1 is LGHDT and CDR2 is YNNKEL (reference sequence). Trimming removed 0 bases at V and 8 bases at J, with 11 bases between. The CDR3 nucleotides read TGTGCCAGCAGCCAAGAGGGTCCTGGTGACACCATATATTTT. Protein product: CASSQEGPGDTIYF.